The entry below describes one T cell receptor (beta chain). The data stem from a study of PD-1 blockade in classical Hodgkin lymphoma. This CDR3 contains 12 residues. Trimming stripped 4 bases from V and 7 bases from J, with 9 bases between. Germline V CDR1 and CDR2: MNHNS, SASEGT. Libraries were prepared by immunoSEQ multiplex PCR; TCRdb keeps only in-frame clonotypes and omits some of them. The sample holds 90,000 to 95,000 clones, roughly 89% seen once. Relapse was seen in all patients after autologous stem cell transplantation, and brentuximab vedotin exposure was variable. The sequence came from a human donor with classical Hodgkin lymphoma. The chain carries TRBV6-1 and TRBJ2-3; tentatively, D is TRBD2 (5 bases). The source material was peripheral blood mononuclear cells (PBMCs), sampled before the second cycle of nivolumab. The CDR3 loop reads CASSVAGNTQYF. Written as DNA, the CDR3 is TGTGCCAGCAGTGTGGCGGGCAATACGCAGTATTTT.